A single sample is the source of the 20 T cell receptor beta chains below, sequenced in a study of identical twins. One entry per CDR3 protein, called by TCRdb with MiXCR from the 5' RACE reads. The table lists around 1.7 million distinct CDR3 sequences, 32% of them singletons, with 0.27% in the top ten. The sample consisted of cord blood. These receptors were taken from a newborn girl in good health.

This clonotype was seen ten or more times. The chain links TRBV27 to TRBJ2-3, with 12 nucleotides matching TRBD1. Germline CDR1 and CDR2: MNHEY and SMNVEV (reference sequence). V lost 5 bases to trimming and J lost 4 bases; unmatched junction nucleotides: 1. The CDR3 contains 14 residues. The chain's CDR3 is CASSGTGGADTQYF. DNA for the CDR3: TGTGCCAGCAGTGGGACAGGGGGCGCAGATACGCAGTATTTT.

This clonotype has ten or more counts. J is TRBJ2-3 and V is TRBV21-1; the table gives TRBD2 as D, unverified against the DNA. TRBV21-1 is recorded as a pseudogene. The CDR3 consists of 15 residues. The CDR3 here is CASSKTKAGTDTQYF. The CDR3 region has the DNA TGTGCCAGCAGCAAAACAAAAGCGGGGACAGATACGCAGTATTTT.

In regard to this clonotype: Germline and junction disagree at one end, which may indicate a read error. The chain has TRBV5-8 and TRBJ2-3, with 9 nucleotides matching TRBD2. The CDR3 loop spans 17 amino acids. CDR1 SGHTS and CDR2 YDEGEE come from the germline V gene. CDR3 amino acids: CASSLAGIAGATDTQYF. The CDR3, as DNA: TGTGCTAGCAGCTTGGCCGGGATAGCGGGGGCCACAGATACGCAGTATTTT.

This clonotype was counted between two and nine times. The J gene is TRBJ2-7, the V gene TRBV6-1; D remains unclear. This CDR3 has 17 residues. Looked up from germline, CDR1 is MNHNS and CDR2 is SASEGT. V was trimmed by 6 bases and J by 3 bases, leaving 24 bases between them. CDR3 loop: CASRPSPSAFPGYEQYF. The CDR3 DNA reads as TGTGCCAGCAGACCATCCCCCTCGGCGTTTCCAGGCTACGAGCAGTACTTC.

The CDR3 DNA reads TGTGCCAGCAGCCAAGTTAGGGGGCTAAAAAACATTCAGTACTTC. Protein sequence: CASSQVRGLKNIQYF. V is TRBV3-1 and J is TRBJ2-4; 7 bases fit TRBD1. From germline, CDR1 is LGHDT and CDR2 YNNKEL (reference sequence). Trimming at V came to 1 base and at J to 4 bases, leaving 4 bases not matched to a gene. This CDR3 region has 15 residues.

V usage is TRBV3-1 and J usage is TRBJ2-1; 8 nucleotides agree with TRBD2. V was clipped by 4 bases and J by 8 bases; unmatched bases: 13. This CDR3 has 16 amino acids. CDR1 LGHDT and CDR2 YNNKEL come from the germline V gene (reference sequence). CDR3 loop: CASSPPPGLGIYEQFF. The CDR3 coding sequence is TGTGCCAGCAGCCCGCCCCCGGGACTAGGGATCTATGAGCAGTTCTTC.

This clonotype was seen more than once but under ten times. This chain links TRBV7-9 with TRBJ2-3; a possible D gene is TRBD2 (5 bases). The V end was cut by 7 bases, the J end by 3 bases, with 14 bases between. Germline CDR1 is SEHNR and CDR2 is FQNEAQ (reference sequence). This CDR3 comprises 14 residues. CDR3 region: CASIRAEKTDTQYF. The CDR3, as DNA: TGTGCCAGCATCCGAGCGGAGAAAACAGATACGCAGTATTTT.

This chain connects TRBV5-1 to TRBJ1-2; D remains ambiguous. From germline, CDR1 is SGHRS and CDR2 YFSETQ. There are 15 residues in the CDR3. V was clipped by 3 bases and J by 3 bases, with 15 bases between them. The DNA for the CDR3 is TGCGCCAGCAGCTCGTCTGACGGTTCCTACTATGGCTACACCTTC. Translated: CASSSSDGSYYGYTF.

This clonotype was seen a few times. V usage is TRBV5-5 and J usage is TRBJ1-4; D is unresolved. Germline assignment: CDR1 SGHKS and CDR2 YYEKEE (reference sequence). The CDR3 runs to 15 residues. Trimming shortened V by 0 bases and J by 5 bases, and 11 bases separated the two germline ends. Here the CDR3 reads CASSLGATFNEKLFF. The DNA of the CDR3 is TGTGCCAGCAGCTTGGGTGCCACCTTCAATGAAAAACTGTTTTTT.

There are a few counts of this clonotype. The V gene is TRBV18, the J gene TRBJ2-7, with TRBD2 matching over 9 bases. Germline-derived CDR1 and CDR2 are KGHSH and LQKENI. After removal of 0 bases from V and 3 bases from J, the junction contained 9 bases not matched to a gene. The CDR3 loop spans 17 amino acids. The CDR3: CASSPPWPSGVHYEQYF. For the CDR3, the DNA is TGTGCCAGCTCACCACCGTGGCCTAGCGGGGTTCACTACGAGCAGTACTTC.

Only a few counts were recorded for this clonotype. CDR3 protein: CASSATFDEQFF. The CDR3, as DNA: TGCGCCAGCAGCGCCACATTCGATGAGCAGTTCTTC. The chain joins TRBV4-1 to TRBJ2-1; no definite D call. Germline V gene data show CDR1 as MGHRA and CDR2 as YSYEKL. CDR3 length: 12 amino acids. V shed 5 bases and J shed 8 bases, with 10 bases lying between them.

This chain connects TRBV4-2 to TRBJ2-4, with D possibly matching TRBD2 (6 bases). CDR3 size: 16 residues. From germline, CDR1 is LGHNA and CDR2 YNFKEQ. The V end was cut by 2 bases, the J end by 5 bases, with 16 bases between. The chain's CDR3 is CASSQFLRELQNIQYF. CDR3 bases: TGTGCCAGCAGCCAATTTCTTCGGGAGCTCCAAAACATTCAGTACTTC.

On this clonotype: A clone one base away is much larger, so this may be a read error. The DNA for the CDR3 is TGTGCCATCAGTGTTGGGACGTCCTATGGCTACAACTTC. Amino acid sequence: CAISVGTSYGYNF. The chain carries TRBV10-3 and TRBJ1-2; D may be TRBD1 (5 bases). This CDR3 comprises 13 residues. Germline loops: CDR1 ENHRY, CDR2 SYGVKD.

This clonotype was counted between two and nine times. The genes are TRBV9 and TRBJ2-3, with D tentatively TRBD2 (5 bases). The germline V and J ends were trimmed by 1 base and 2 bases, with 11 bases remaining between them. This CDR3 has 15 amino acids. Looked up from germline, CDR1 is SGDLS and CDR2 is YYNGEE. This chain's CDR3 is CASSVWESPTDTQYF. The CDR3 coding sequence is TGTGCCAGCAGCGTATGGGAGTCCCCCACAGATACGCAGTATTTT.

This clonotype occurred a few times. V usage is TRBV20-1 and J usage is TRBJ2-6; D is possibly TRBD2 (5 bases). V dropped 5 bases and J dropped 0 bases, with 17 bases sitting between them. CDR3 length equals 17 residues. The V gene's germline CDR1 is DFQATT and CDR2 SNEGSKA (reference sequence). CDR3 sequence reads: CSAPPQPGISGANVLTF. The CDR3 region has the DNA TGCAGTGCTCCCCCCCAGCCGGGGATCTCTGGGGCCAACGTCCTGACTTTC.

The chain recombines TRBV5-1 with TRBJ1-3; possible D gene TRBD1, 5 bases. The CDR3 is made up of 16 amino acids. The germline gives CDR1 SGHRS, CDR2 YFSETQ. Trimming stripped 2 bases from V and 2 bases from J, with 14 bases between. The CDR3 sequence: CASSFLSGDAGNTIYF. CDR3 nucleotide sequence: TGCGCCAGCAGCTTCCTTTCTGGGGACGCTGGAAACACCATATATTTT.

This clonotype turned up a few times. The gene calls are TRBV13 and TRBJ2-5; 11 bases agree with TRBD2. Germline CDR1 and CDR2: PRHDT and FYEKMQ (reference sequence). CDR3 length: 17 amino acids. Germline trimming cut 5 bases from V and 5 bases from J; bases unmatched to any gene: 13. CDR3 in DNA: TGTGCCAGCAGCCCGGGACTAGCGGTCCCAAGGTGGGAGACCCAGTACTTC. Amino acids: CASSPGLAVPRWETQYF.

The chain carries TRBV28 and TRBJ2-5; a possible D gene is TRBD1 (6 bases). The tail of the sequence fits TRBJ2-7 better, so the J call may be wrong. Germline V gene sequence: CDR1 MDHEN, CDR2 SYDVKM. The CDR3 extends over 14 amino acids. CDR3 residues: CASRHLGRGYEQYF. CDR3 nucleotides: TGTGCCAGCCGTCACCTTGGCAGGGGTTACGAGCAGTACTTC.

This clonotype was recorded many times. The genes are TRBV28 and TRBJ2-7; 7 bases match TRBD1. Germline V CDR1 and CDR2: MDHEN, SYDVKM. The CDR3 totals 14 residues. Trimming at V came to 2 bases and at J to 3 bases, leaving 4 bases not matched to a gene. For the CDR3, the DNA is TGTGCCAGCAGTTTAGGGACAGACCACTACGAGCAGTACTTC. This gives the protein CASSLGTDHYEQYF.

This chain joins TRBV20-1 and TRBJ2-3; D possibly corresponds to TRBD2 (6 bases). With 2 bases removed from V and 0 bases from J, the gap between germline ends came to 18 bases. CDR3 length: 17 residues. CDR1 and CDR2 from the germline V gene are DFQATT and SNEGSKA (reference sequence). CDR3 amino acids: CSARSPVRRGSTDTQYF. CDR3 nucleotides: TGCAGTGCTAGATCTCCGGTTCGGCGGGGTAGCACAGATACGCAGTATTTT.